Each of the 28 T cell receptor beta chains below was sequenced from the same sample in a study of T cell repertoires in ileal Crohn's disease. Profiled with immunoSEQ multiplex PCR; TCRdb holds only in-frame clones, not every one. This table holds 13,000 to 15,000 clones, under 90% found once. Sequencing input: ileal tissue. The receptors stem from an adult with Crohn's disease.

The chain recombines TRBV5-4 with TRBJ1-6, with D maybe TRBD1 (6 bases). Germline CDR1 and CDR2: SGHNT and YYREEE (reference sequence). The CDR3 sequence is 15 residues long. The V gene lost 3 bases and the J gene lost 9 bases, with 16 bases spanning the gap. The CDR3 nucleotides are TGTGCCAGCAGCTCACAGGGTATCGGAGGTTCACCCCTCCACTTT. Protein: CASSSQGIGGSPLHF.

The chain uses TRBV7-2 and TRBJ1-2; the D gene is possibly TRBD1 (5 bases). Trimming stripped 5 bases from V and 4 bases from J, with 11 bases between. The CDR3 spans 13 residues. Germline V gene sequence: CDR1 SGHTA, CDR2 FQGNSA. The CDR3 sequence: CASSQGSSYGYTF. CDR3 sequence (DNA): TGTGCCAGCAGCCAGGGCAGTAGCTATGGCTACACCTTC.

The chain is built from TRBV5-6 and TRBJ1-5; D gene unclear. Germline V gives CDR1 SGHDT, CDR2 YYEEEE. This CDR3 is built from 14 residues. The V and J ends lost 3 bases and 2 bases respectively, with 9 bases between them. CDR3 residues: CASSSVQGNQPQHF. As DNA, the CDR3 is TGTGCCAGCAGCTCGGTCCAGGGCAATCAGCCCCAGCATTTT.

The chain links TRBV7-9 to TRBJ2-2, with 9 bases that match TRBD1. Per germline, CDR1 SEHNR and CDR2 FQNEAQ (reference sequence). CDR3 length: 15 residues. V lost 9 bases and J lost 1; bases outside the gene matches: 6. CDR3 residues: CASTQGAGNTGELFF. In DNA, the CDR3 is TGTGCCAGTACACAGGGGGCCGGGAACACCGGGGAGCTGTTTTTT.

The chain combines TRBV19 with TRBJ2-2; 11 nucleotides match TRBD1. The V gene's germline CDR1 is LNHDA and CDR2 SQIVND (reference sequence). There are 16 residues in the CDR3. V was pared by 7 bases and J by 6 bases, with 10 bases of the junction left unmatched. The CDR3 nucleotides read TGTGCCAGTACCTCCCCCGGGACAGGGGGACCCGGGGAGCTGTTTTTT. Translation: CASTSPGTGGPGELFF.

The CDR3 DNA is TGTGCCAGCAGCTTGGTACAGGGGGCTTCTAATGAAAAACTGTTTTTT. This gives the protein CASSLVQGASNEKLFF. The gene calls are TRBV5-5 and TRBJ1-4; TRBD1 aligns across 9 bases. The V gene's germline CDR1 is SGHKS and CDR2 YYEKEE (reference sequence). The V segment lost 0 bases and the J segment 3 bases; nucleotides outside the gene matches: 3. The CDR3 runs to 16 residues.

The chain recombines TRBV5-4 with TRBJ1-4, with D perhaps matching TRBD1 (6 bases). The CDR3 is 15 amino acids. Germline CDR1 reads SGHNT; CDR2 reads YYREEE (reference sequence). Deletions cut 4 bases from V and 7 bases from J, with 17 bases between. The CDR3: CASSPGGVRSEKLFF. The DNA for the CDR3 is TGTGCCAGCAGCCCGGGGGGCGTCAGAAGTGAAAAACTGTTTTTT.

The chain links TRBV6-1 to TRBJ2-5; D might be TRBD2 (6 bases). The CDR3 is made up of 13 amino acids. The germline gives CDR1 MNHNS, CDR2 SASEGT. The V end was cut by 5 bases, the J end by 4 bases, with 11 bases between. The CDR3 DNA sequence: TGTGCCAGCAGTAGGGGACTGGGAGAGACCCAGTACTTC. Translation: CASSRGLGETQYF.

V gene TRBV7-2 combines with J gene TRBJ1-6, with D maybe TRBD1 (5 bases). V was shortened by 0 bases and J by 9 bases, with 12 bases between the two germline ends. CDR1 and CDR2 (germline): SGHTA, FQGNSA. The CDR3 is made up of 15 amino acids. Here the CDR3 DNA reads TGTGCCAGCAGCTTAGCGTGGGGGGTATCTTCACCCCTCCACTTT. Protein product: CASSLAWGVSSPLHF.

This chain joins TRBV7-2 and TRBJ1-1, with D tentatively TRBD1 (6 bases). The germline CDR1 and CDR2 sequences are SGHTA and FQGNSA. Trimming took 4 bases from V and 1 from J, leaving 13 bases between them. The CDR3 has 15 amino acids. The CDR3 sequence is CASSSEQGRNTEAFF. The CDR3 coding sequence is TGTGCCAGCAGCTCAGAACAGGGAAGGAACACTGAAGCTTTCTTT.

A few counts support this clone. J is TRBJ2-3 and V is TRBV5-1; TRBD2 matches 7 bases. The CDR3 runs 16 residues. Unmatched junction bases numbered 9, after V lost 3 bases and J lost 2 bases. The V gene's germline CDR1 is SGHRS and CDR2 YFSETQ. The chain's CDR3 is CASSSLAGVVTDTQYF. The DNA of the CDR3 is TGCGCCAGCAGCTCCCTGGCGGGAGTTGTCACAGATACGCAGTATTTT.

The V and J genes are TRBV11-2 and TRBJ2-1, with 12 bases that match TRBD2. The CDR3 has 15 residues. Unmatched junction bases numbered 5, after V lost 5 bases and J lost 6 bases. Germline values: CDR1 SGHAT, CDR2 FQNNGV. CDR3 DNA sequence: TGTGCCAGCAGCCTTGGACTAGCGGGACCCAATGAGCAGTTCTTC. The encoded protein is CASSLGLAGPNEQFF.

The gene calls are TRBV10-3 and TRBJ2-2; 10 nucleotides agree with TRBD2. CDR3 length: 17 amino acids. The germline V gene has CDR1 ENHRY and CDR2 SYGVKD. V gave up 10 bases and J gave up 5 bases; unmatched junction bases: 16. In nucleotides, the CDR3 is TGTGCCACCTCAGGAATCGTTCTAGCGGGAGATACCGGGGAGCTGTTTTTT. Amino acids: CATSGIVLAGDTGELFF.

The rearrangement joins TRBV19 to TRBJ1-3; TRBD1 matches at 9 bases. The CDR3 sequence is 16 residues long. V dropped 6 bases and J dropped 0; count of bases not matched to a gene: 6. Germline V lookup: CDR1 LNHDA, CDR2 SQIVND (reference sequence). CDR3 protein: CASSTGTGLSGNTIYF. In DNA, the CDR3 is TGTGCCAGTAGCACCGGGACAGGGCTCTCTGGAAACACCATATATTTT.

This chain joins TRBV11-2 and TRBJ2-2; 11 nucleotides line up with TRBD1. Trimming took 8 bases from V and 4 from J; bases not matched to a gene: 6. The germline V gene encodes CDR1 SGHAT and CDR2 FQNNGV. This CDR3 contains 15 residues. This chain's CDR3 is CASRGQGVGTGELFF. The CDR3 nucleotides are TGTGCCAGCCGGGGACAGGGGGTTGGCACCGGGGAGCTGTTTTTT.

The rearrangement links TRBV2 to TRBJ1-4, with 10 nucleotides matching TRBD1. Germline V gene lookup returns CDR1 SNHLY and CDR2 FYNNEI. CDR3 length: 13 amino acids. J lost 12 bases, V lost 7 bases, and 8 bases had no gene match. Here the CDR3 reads CASKGQGSSELFF. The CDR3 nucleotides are TGTGCCAGCAAGGGACAGGGGTCGTCGGAACTGTTTTTT.

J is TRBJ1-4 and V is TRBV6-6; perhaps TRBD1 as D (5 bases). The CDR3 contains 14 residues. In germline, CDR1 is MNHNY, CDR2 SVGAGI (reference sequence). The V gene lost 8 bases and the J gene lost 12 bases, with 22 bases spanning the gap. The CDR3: CASGVRGQVVELFF. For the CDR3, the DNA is TGTGCCAGCGGGGTAAGGGGTCAAGTCGTAGAACTGTTTTTT.

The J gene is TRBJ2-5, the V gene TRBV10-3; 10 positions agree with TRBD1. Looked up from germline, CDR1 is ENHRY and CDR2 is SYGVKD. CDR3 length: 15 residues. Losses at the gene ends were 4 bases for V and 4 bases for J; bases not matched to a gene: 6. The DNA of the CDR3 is TGTGCCATCAGTGCGCGCGGACAGGGGGTAGAGACCCAGTACTTC. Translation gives CAISARGQGVETQYF.

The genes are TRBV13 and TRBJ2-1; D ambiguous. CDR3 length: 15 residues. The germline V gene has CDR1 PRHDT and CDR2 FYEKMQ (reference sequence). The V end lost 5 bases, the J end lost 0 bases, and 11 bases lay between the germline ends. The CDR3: CASSHTESSYNEQFF. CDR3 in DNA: TGTGCCAGCAGCCACACCGAAAGCTCCTACAATGAGCAGTTCTTC.

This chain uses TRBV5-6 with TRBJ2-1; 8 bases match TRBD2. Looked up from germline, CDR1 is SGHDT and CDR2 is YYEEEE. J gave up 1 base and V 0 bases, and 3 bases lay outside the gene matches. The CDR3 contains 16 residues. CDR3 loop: CASSLGVAGSYNEQFF. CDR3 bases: TGTGCCAGCAGCTTGGGAGTAGCGGGGTCCTACAATGAGCAGTTCTTC.

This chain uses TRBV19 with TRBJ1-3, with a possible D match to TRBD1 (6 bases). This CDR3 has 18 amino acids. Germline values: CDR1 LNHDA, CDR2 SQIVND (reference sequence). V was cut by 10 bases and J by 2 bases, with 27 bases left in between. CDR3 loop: CATTQPSGGGDAGNTIYF. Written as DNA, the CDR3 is TGTGCCACTACCCAGCCCTCTGGGGGCGGCGACGCTGGAAACACCATATATTTT.

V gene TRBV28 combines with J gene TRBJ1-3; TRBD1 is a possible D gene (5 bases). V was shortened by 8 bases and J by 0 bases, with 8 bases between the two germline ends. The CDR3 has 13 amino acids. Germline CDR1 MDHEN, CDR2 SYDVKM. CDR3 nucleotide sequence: TGTGCCAGCCAGACAGACTCTGGAAACACCATATATTTT. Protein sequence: CASQTDSGNTIYF.

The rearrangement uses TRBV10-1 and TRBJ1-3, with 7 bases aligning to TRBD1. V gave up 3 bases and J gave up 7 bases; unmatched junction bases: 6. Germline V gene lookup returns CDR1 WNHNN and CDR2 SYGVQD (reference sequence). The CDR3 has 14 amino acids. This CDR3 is CASSEETGLNTIYF. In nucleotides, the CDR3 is TGCGCCAGCAGTGAAGAGACAGGGCTTAACACCATATATTTT.

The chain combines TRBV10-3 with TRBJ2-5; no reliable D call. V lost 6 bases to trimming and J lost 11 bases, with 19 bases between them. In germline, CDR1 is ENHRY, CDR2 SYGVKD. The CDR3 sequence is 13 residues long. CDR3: CAIRGPNKIEQYF. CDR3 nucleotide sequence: TGTGCCATCAGGGGCCCCAACAAGATAGAGCAGTACTTC.

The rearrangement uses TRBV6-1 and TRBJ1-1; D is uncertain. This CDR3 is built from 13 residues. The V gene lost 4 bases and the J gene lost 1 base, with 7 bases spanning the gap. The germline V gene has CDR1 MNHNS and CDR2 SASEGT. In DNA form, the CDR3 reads TGTGCCAGCAGTGTAATGAGGAACACTGAAGCTTTCTTT. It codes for CASSVMRNTEAFF.

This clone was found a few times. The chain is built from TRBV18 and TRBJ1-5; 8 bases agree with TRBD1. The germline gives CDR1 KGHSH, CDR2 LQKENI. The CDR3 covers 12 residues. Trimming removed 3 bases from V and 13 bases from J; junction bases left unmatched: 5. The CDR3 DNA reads TGTGCCAGCTCACCGACAGGGGCTAAACAGCATTTT. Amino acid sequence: CASSPTGAKQHF.

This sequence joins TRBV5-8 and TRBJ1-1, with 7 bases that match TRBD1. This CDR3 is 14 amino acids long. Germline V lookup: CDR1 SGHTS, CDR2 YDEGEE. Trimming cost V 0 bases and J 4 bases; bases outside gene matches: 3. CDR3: CASSLGGGGTEAFF. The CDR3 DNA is TGTGCCAGCAGCTTGGGAGGGGGCGGCACTGAAGCTTTCTTT.

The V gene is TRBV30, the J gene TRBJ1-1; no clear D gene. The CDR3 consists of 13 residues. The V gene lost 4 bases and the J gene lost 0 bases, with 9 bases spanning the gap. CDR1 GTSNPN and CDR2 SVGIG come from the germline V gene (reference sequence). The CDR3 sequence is CAWNSFMNTEAFF. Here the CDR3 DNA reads TGTGCCTGGAATTCCTTTATGAACACTGAAGCTTTCTTT.